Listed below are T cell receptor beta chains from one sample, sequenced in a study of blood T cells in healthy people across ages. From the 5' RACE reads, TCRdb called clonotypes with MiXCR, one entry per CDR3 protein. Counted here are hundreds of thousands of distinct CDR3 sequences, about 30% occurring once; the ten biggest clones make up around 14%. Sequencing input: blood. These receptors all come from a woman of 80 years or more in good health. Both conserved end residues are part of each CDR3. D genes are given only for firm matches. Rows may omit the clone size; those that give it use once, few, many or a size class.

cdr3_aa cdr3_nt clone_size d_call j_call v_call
CSAPGQGLEKLFF TGCAGTGCCCCGGGACAGGGGCTCGAAAAACTGTTTTTT few TRBD1 TRBJ1-4 TRBV20-1
CSAKGGLTNQPQHF TGCAGTGCTAAGGGGGGACTCACTAATCAGCCCCAGCATTTT few . TRBJ1-5 TRBV20-1
CAWRKQASGNTIYF TGTGCCTGGAGAAAGCAGGCCTCTGGAAACACCATATATTTT . . TRBJ1-3 TRBV30
CSVARGVYNEQFF TGCAGCGTTGCCAGGGGGGTCTACAATGAGCAGTTCTTC many . TRBJ2-1 TRBV29-1
CASSQGPGRSSSGNTIYF TGTGCCAGCAGCCAAGGCCCGGGACGTTCGAGCTCTGGAAACACCATATATTTT . . TRBJ1-3 TRBV3-1
CSAPGQGGQYF TGCAGTGCTCCGGGACAGGGCGGGCAGTACTTC many TRBD1 TRBJ2-4 TRBV20-1
CASSQATGGGYGHTF TGTGCCAGCAGCCAAGCAACAGGGGGTGGCTATGGCCACACCTTC . TRBD1 TRBJ1-2 TRBV6-5
CASSWKYSQETQYF TGTGCCAGCAGCTGGAAATACTCTCAAGAGACCCAGTACTTC . . TRBJ2-5 TRBV7-8
CASSNLAATYEQYF TGTGCCAGTAGTAACCTAGCCGCTACCTACGAGCAGTACTTC . . TRBJ2-7 TRBV19
CSAKGQLSNQPQHF TGCAGTGCTAAAGGACAGCTTAGCAATCAGCCCCAGCATTTT . . TRBJ1-5 TRBV20-1
CASSLGAARDTQYF TGCGCCAGCAGCTTAGGGGCGGCACGAGATACGCAGTATTTT many . TRBJ2-3 TRBV5-1
CASSISGQHYEQYF TGCGCCAGCAGCATCAGTGGACAGCACTACGAGCAGTACTTC many . TRBJ2-7 TRBV5-1
CAGRRGQGAYEQYF TGTGCCGGCAGGCGAGGACAGGGAGCCTACGAGCAGTACTTC few TRBD1 TRBJ2-7 TRBV28
CASSQKLGLAGGNNEQFF TGTGCCAGCAGCCAGAAGCTGGGACTAGCGGGAGGAAACAATGAGCAGTTCTTC . TRBD2 TRBJ2-1 TRBV4-2
CASRQTGFSLTF TGTGCCAGCAGACAGACAGGGTTTTCGCTCACCTTC few TRBD1 TRBJ1-2 TRBV27
CASSFNFWTGGSPLHF TGTGCCAGCAGTTTCAATTTTTGGACAGGAGGATCACCCCTCCACTTT . TRBD1 TRBJ1-6 TRBV27
CASTHGAGALSAGYTF TGTGCCAGCACCCACGGGGCAGGCGCACTCTCGGCAGGCTACACCTTC . . TRBJ1-2 TRBV7-9
CASSPLGANGYTF TGTGCCAGCTCACCACTCGGGGCGAATGGCTACACCTTC . . TRBJ1-2 TRBV18
CASSWQRGGHNEQFF TGTGCCAGCAGCTGGCAGCGGGGGGGCCACAATGAGCAGTTCTTC many TRBD2 TRBJ2-1 TRBV7-2
CASSRLESSHYEQYF TGTGCCAGCAGTCGCCTTGAGTCCTCCCACTACGAGCAGTACTTC . . TRBJ2-7 TRBV14
CASSYGQGGGVNYGYTF TGTGCCAGCAGCTACGGCCAGGGGGGCGGTGTTAACTATGGCTACACCTTC . TRBD1 TRBJ1-2 TRBV7-9
CSARSPGQNAEAFF TGCAGTGCTAGAAGTCCGGGACAGAACGCTGAAGCTTTCTTT . TRBD1 TRBJ1-1 TRBV20-1